This TCR beta chain comes out of a study of T cell repertoires in cytomegalovirus infection. Study-level background: Indicated by public TCR beta signatures were CMV infection and matching HLA type. Whole-study findings and limits: Cumulative frequency (of public TCR beta family members) identified carriers of CMV plus the relevant HLA. The ex vivo response showed dominance by HLA-C-restricted CMV-specific TCR beta clonotypes.

A single record per CDR3 protein comes from TCRdb applying MiXCR to the reads. The table shows under 500,000 distinct CDR3 sequences, with roughly 42% occurring only once. On this clonotype: Its antigen is unidentified.

The CDR3 extends over 16 amino acids. Between the trimmed V and J ends, which lost 5 bases and 4 bases, there was a span of 17 bases. CDR1 SGHTA and CDR2 FQGTGA come from the germline V gene. Material: cultured PBMCs, obtained from culture after CMV antigen stimulation. This TCR came from a human donor in good health (CMV status not recorded). Some clones in this sample may be carry-over from other donors' samples. The genes are TRBV7-3 and TRBJ1-4; D is unresolved. CDR3 region: CASSPGRTAGNEKLFF. Here the CDR3 DNA reads TGTGCCAGCAGCCCCGGACGGACGGCGGGTAATGAAAAACTGTTTTTT.